Reported below is one T cell receptor (beta chain). Amplifying from RNA transcripts, the study obtained TCR beta CDR3 regions. A first-round RT-PCR used HTBI primers, followed by a second-round multiplex PCR. A single record per CDR3 protein comes from TCRdb applying MiXCR to the multiplex PCR reads. Among 1 million to 1.3 million distinct CDR3 sequences listed, about 40% were seen once. This entry comes from a study of Graves' ophthalmopathy and Graves' hyperthyroidism. Background on the study: Stable hyperthyroidism referred to disease that showed no ophthalmopathy within 18 months of follow-up.

CDR3 length equals 14 residues. Germline V gene lookup returns CDR1 PRHDT and CDR2 FYEKMQ (reference sequence). Hyperthyroidism patients, all newly diagnosed, had under 2 months' duration and ages of 18 to 65. Establishment of the diagnosis relied upon clinical symptoms, serum thyroxine, TRAb, thyroid ultrasound and orbital computed tomography. The sample comprised peripheral blood or thyroid tissue (not recorded which). This sequence was found in an adult man with Graves' hyperthyroidism. The chain uses TRBV13 and TRBJ2-7; 10 positions agree with TRBD2. The CDR3 nucleotides are TGTGCTAGAGATGGACTAGCGGTTGCCTACGAGCAGTACTTC. Protein: CARDGLAVAYEQYF.